A selection of T cell receptor beta chains follows, all from one sample in a study of somatic mutations in cytotoxic T cells in rheumatoid arthritis. Measured with immunoSEQ multiplex PCR; TCRdb has only the in-frame clones, and not every one. The data contain over 15,000 clones, around 85% of them seen just once; the ten biggest clones take up 15%. Sequenced: CD8+ T cells sorted from blood. The receptors derive from a man between 40 and 49 years old in good health. CDR3s include the opening cysteine and the closing phenylalanine or tryptophan. D genes are given only for firm matches. Not every row has a clone size; where given, it reads once, few, many or a size class.

TRBJ2-1,-,TRBV6-5,TRBD2,TGTGCCAGCAGTTACTCGAGCGGGACTCTAAGTAATGAGCAGTTCTTC,CASSYSSGTLSNEQFF
TRBJ2-7,-,TRBV6-5,-,TGTGCCAGCAGAAGAGGGACGGAGTCCTACGAGCAGTACTTC,CASRRGTESYEQYF
TRBJ2-1,-,TRBV5-1,-,TGCGCCAGCAGCTTGGTAGGGGGAGGGGGCTACAATGAGCAGTTCTTC,CASSLVGGGGYNEQFF
TRBJ2-7,-,TRBV19,-,TGTGCCACCTCTAACAGGGCAAACTACGAGCAGTACTTC,CATSNRANYEQYF
TRBJ2-3,-,TRBV5-6,TRBD1,TGTGCCAGCAGCTTAGGGGACAGGGCAACAGATACGCAGTATTTT,CASSLGDRATDTQYF
TRBJ2-1,-,TRBV2,-,TGTGCCAGCAGTGGTACGGGACACTATGAGCAGTTCTTC,CASSGTGHYEQFF
TRBJ2-7,-,TRBV27,-,TGTGCCAGCAGTTTGGGGACGTGGCTCCTTTACGAGCAGTACTTC,CASSLGTWLLYEQYF
TRBJ1-5,-,TRBV27,TRBD1,TGTGCCAGCAGTTTATCCGCCACAGGGGGCACTCAGCCCCAGCATTTT,CASSLSATGGTQPQHF
TRBJ2-7,-,TRBV28,TRBD1,TGTGCCAGCAGTTTGGACAGGGAAAGTCACTACGAGCAGTACTTC,CASSLDRESHYEQYF
TRBJ1-5,once,TRBV7-2,-,TGTGCCAGCAGCTGGTTCCGGGAAAATCAGCCCCAGCATTTT,CASSWFRENQPQHF
TRBJ1-6,-,TRBV7-9,TRBD1,TGTGCCAGCAGCAGAATCGTGACAGGGAATTCACCCCTCCACTTT,CASSRIVTGNSPLHF
TRBJ2-1,-,TRBV13,-,TGTGCCAGCAGCTTAAGTTGGGAGCAGTTCTTC,CASSLSWEQFF
TRBJ2-2,-,TRBV4-1,TRBD2,TGCGCCAGCAGCCAAGAGGGACTAGCGGGAGCATGGACCGGGGAGCTGTTTTTT,CASSQEGLAGAWTGELFF
TRBJ2-1,-,TRBV25-1,-,TGTGCCAGCATAGCGGCCTTATCCTCCTACAATGAGCAGTTCTTC,CASIAALSSYNEQFF
TRBJ1-2,few,TRBV28,-,TGTGCCAGCAGTCTCCGCGCCCTTAACTATGGCTACACCTTC,CASSLRALNYGYTF
TRBJ2-7,-,TRBV28,-,TGTGCCAGCAGTCCTTTTTCGGGAACCTACGAGCAGTACTTC,CASSPFSGTYEQYF
TRBJ1-3,-,TRBV28,-,TGTGCCAGCAGTTCGATAGACACGAGCTCTGGAAACACCATATATTTT,CASSSIDTSSGNTIYF
TRBJ1-1,-,TRBV5-5,-,TGTGCCAGCAGCTTAGTGGAGTTGGGCACTGAAGCTTTCTTT,CASSLVELGTEAFF
TRBJ1-5,-,TRBV27,-,TGTGCCAGCAGTAACACCGCTAATCAGCCCCAGCATTTT,CASSNTANQPQHF
TRBJ1-1,-,TRBV4-1,-,TGCGCCAGCAGCCAAGTGGCAGGGTACACTGAAGCTTTCTTT,CASSQVAGYTEAFF
TRBJ1-2,-,TRBV19,TRBD1,TGTGCCAGTAGACCACAGGGGGCTAACTATGGCTACACCTTC,CASRPQGANYGYTF
TRBJ2-7,-,TRBV19,TRBD2,TGTGCCAGTAGTACACGGACTAGCGGGAACTCCTACGAGCAGTACTTC,CASSTRTSGNSYEQYF
TRBJ2-1,-,TRBV2,TRBD2,TGTGCCAGAGGGACTAGCGGGAGTCGGGGTGAGCAGTTCTTC,CARGTSGSRGEQFF
TRBJ2-7,-,TRBV27,TRBD1,TGTGCCAGCAGTTTAATCCGGAGACAGGGGTTCCAGTACTTC,CASSLIRRQGFQYF
TRBJ2-5,-,TRBV7-9,-,TGTGCCAGCAGCTTAAACTTCCTGGACAGATTTCAAGAGACCCAGTACTTC,CASSLNFLDRFQETQYF
TRBJ2-1,-,TRBV4-3,TRBD2,TGCGCCAGCAGCCAGCTAACCGGGACTAGCGGGATATATGAGCAGTTCTTC,CASSQLTGTSGIYEQFF
TRBJ2-1,-,TRBV11-2,-,TGTGCCAGCAGCCGCCCCCGGACAACCCCGGGGTACAATGAGCAGTTCTTC,CASSRPRTTPGYNEQFF
TRBJ1-5,-,TRBV9,-,TGTGCCAGCAGCGTATCTGGTGGCCTAAATCAGCCCCAGCATTTT,CASSVSGGLNQPQHF
TRBJ1-1,-,TRBV27,TRBD1,TGTGCCAGCAGTTTATACGGACAGGGGCTGCAGTCAAAGGGGGTTACTGAAGCTTTCTTT,CASSLYGQGLQSKGVTEAFF
TRBJ2-7,-,TRBV28,TRBD1,TGTGCCAGCAGTCGGGCCCTTTGGTGGCAGGGGGTGGACGAGCAGTACTTC,CASSRALWWQGVDEQYF
TRBJ1-5,-,TRBV6-5,-,TGTGCCAGCAGTAACCTCCGGGACAAAAATCAGCCCCAGCATTTT,CASSNLRDKNQPQHF
TRBJ1-5,-,TRBV27,-,TGTGCCAGTCAGGCAAATGGCAATCAGCCCCAGCATTTT,CASQANGNQPQHF
TRBJ1-5,-,TRBV19,TRBD1,TGTGCCAGTAGCCCTCCGGGACAGGGGTTTCAGCCCCAGCATTTT,CASSPPGQGFQPQHF
TRBJ2-2,-,TRBV6-5,-,TGTGCCAGCAGTTACTCGCCAGGGCTTGGGGAGCTGTTTTTT,CASSYSPGLGELFF
TRBJ2-1,-,TRBV18,-,TGTGCCAGCTCACCACCGGGACGAAACTACAATGAGCAGTTCTTC,CASSPPGRNYNEQFF
TRBJ1-4,-,TRBV6-1,-,TGTGCCAGCAGCTTCGTATCAACTAATGAAAAACTGTTTTTT,CASSFVSTNEKLFF
TRBJ1-1,-,TRBV5-1,-,TGCGCCAGCAGCTTGGGGGGCGGCACTGAAGCTTTCTTT,CASSLGGGTEAFF
TRBJ2-7,-,TRBV15,TRBD2,TGTGCCACCAGCAGAGATCTAGCGGGAGGGTACGAGCAGTACTTC,CATSRDLAGGYEQYF
TRBJ1-4,-,TRBV27,-,TGTGCCAGCAGTCGGCAGGGGATGGATGAAAAACTGTTTTTT,CASSRQGMDEKLFF
TRBJ2-7,-,TRBV28,-,TGTGCCAGCAGTTTGTCGGGAGAATCGGTCTACGAGCAGTACTTC,CASSLSGESVYEQYF
TRBJ2-2,-,TRBV27,-,TGTGCCAGCAGTTTAACAGGCCCTGACACCGGGGAGCTGTTTTTT,CASSLTGPDTGELFF
TRBJ2-1,once,TRBV13,-,TGTGCCAGCACTCAGCGGACCTACAATGAGCAGTTCTTC,CASTQRTYNEQFF
TRBJ2-2,-,TRBV4-3,-,TGCGCCAGCAGCCAGGGGTTAACCGCCGGGGAGCTGTTTTTT,CASSQGLTAGELFF